What follows are 15 T cell receptor beta chains derived from one specimen sequenced in a study of T cell responses to AZD1222 COVID-19 vaccine. Profiling relied on immunoSEQ multiplex PCR, and the TCRdb table lists in-frame clones only, not all of them. Of under 80,000 clones listed, nearly 90% were seen once; the top ten hold 1% to 1.5%. Material: peripheral blood, obtained 28 days after the second AZD1222 dose. Receptors originate from an adult who received the AZD1222 COVID-19 vaccine.

This clone was counted a few times. The genes are TRBV29-1 and TRBJ1-2; 9 nucleotides agree with TRBD1. V dropped 8 bases and J dropped 7; count of bases not matched to a gene: 11. The CDR3 is 13 amino acids. CDR1 SQVTM and CDR2 ANQGSEA come from the germline V gene. The CDR3 nucleotides are TGCAGCCATAAACAGGGGGCGCAAGGTGGCTACACCTTC. This translates into CSHKQGAQGGYTF. Complete variable domain (other parts from reference TRBV29-1 and TRBJ1-2): SAVISQKPSRDICQRGTSLTIQCQVDSQVTMMFWYRQQPGQSLTLIATANQGSEATYESGFVIDKFPISRPNLTFSTLTVSNMSPEDSSIYLCSHKQGAQGGYTFGSGTRLTVV.

The chain uses TRBV19 and TRBJ1-1; D unresolved. The CDR3 runs to 16 residues. Germline V gene lookup returns CDR1 LNHDA and CDR2 SQIVND (reference sequence). The germline V and J ends were trimmed by 3 bases and 6 bases, with 20 bases remaining between them. CDR3 sequence: CASSIPIMTPAPEAFF. CDR3 nucleotide sequence: TGTGCCAGTAGTATCCCCATAATGACTCCTGCCCCTGAAGCTTTCTTT.

With respect to this clone: The junction shows a germline mismatch at one end, possibly a read error. The chain couples TRBV14 to TRBJ1-2; D not resolved. In germline, CDR1 is SGHDN, CDR2 FVKESK. This CDR3 is built from 12 residues. This CDR3 reads CARSPTKYGYTF. The CDR3 DNA is TGTGCCAGGAGTCCGACTAAATATGGCTACACCTTC.

The sample holds one count of this clone. The gene calls are TRBV5-1 and TRBJ1-1; D unresolved. CDR1 SGHRS and CDR2 YFSETQ come from the germline V gene. V lost 0 bases and J 1 base, leaving 10 bases between the germline ends. The CDR3 runs 15 residues. CDR3 sequence reads: CASSLGRTPNTEAFF. For the CDR3, the DNA is TGCGCCAGCAGCTTGGGCCGAACCCCGAACACTGAAGCTTTCTTT.

The rearrangement links TRBV18 to TRBJ1-2; no definite D call. Germline V gene sequence: CDR1 KGHSH, CDR2 LQKENI. With 6 bases removed from V and 5 bases from J, the gap between germline ends came to 16 bases. The CDR3 is 14 amino acids. The CDR3 DNA reads as TGTGCCAGCTCTCCCGCGACCGTAGGTTATGGCTACACCTTC. Its protein is CASSPATVGYGYTF. The whole variable domain, remainder taken from reference TRBV18 and TRBJ1-2, is NAGVMQNPRHLVRRRGQEARLRCSPMKGHSHVYWYRQLPEEGLKFMVYLQKENIIDESGMPKERFSAEFPKEGPSILRIQQVVRGDSAAYFCASSPATVGYGYTFGSGTRLTVV.

The genes are TRBV6-5 and TRBJ1-2, with D possibly being TRBD1 (5 bases). The CDR3 contains 11 residues. V lost 4 bases to trimming and J lost 8 bases, with 8 bases between them. The V gene's germline CDR1 is MNHEY and CDR2 SVGAGI. The CDR3 DNA reads as TGTGCCAGCAGTTCGGGGCGGGGCTACACCTTC. Amino acids: CASSSGRGYTF.

The rearrangement uses TRBV4-1 and TRBJ2-5; TRBD2 agrees at 10 bases. Germline values: CDR1 MGHRA, CDR2 YSYEKL. After removal of 5 bases from V and 5 bases from J, the junction contained 11 bases not matched to a gene. The CDR3 runs 16 residues. The CDR3 loop reads CASSKGASGSGETQYF. As DNA, the CDR3 is TGCGCCAGCAGCAAGGGGGCTAGCGGGAGCGGGGAGACCCAGTACTTC.

The chain is built from TRBV19 and TRBJ2-7; D is possibly TRBD2 (5 bases). In germline, CDR1 is LNHDA, CDR2 SQIVND (reference sequence). The CDR3 runs to 13 residues. V dropped 2 bases and J dropped 6 bases, with 11 bases sitting between them. The CDR3 DNA sequence: TGTGCCAGTAGTATAAACCTAGCTGGCGAGCAGTACTTC. Residues: CASSINLAGEQYF. Complete variable domain (other parts from reference TRBV19 and TRBJ2-7): DGGITQSPKYLFRKEGQNVTLSCEQNLNHDAMYWYRQDPGQGLRLIYYSQIVNDFQKGDIAEGYSVSREKKESFPLTVTSAQKNPTAFYLCASSINLAGEQYFGPGTRLTVT.

This sequence joins TRBV27 and TRBJ2-7; 8 bases are a match to TRBD1. Looked up from germline, CDR1 is MNHEY and CDR2 is SMNVEV (reference sequence). The CDR3 loop spans 16 amino acids. V lost 5 bases to trimming and J lost 0 bases; unmatched junction nucleotides: 9. Here the CDR3 DNA reads TGTGCCAGCAGTAGGGTGACAGGGGTCCCCTCCTACGAGCAGTACTTC. Translated: CASSRVTGVPSYEQYF.

This chain connects TRBV24-1 to TRBJ2-1, with D tentatively TRBD1 (6 bases). The CDR3 is 15 residues long. Trimming stripped 3 bases from V and 9 bases from J, with 17 bases between. Germline V gene sequence: CDR1 KGHDR, CDR2 SFDVKD. The CDR3 DNA is TGTGCCACCAGTGATCCCGGCGGGTCCAGGGGTGAGCAGTTCTTC. This translates into CATSDPGGSRGEQFF.

V gene TRBV7-8 combines with J gene TRBJ1-4; the D gene is possibly TRBD1 (5 bases). Germline lookup yields CDR1 SGHVS and CDR2 FQNEAQ. V was pared by 5 bases and J by 7 bases, with 17 bases between. The CDR3 covers 15 residues. The CDR3 coding sequence is TGTGCCAGCAGCCCTGGGGCGGCGGGGGGTGAAAAACTGTTTTTT. This sequence encodes CASSPGAAGGEKLFF.

The chain links TRBV7-2 to TRBJ2-1, with D possibly matching TRBD1 (5 bases). This CDR3 is built from 17 residues. Trimming shortened V by 1 base and J by 1 base, and 14 bases separated the two germline ends. Germline V gene sequence: CDR1 SGHTA, CDR2 FQGNSA. CDR3 sequence reads: CASSLVPLTASYNEQFF. The CDR3 nucleotides read TGTGCCAGCAGCTTAGTTCCCTTGACAGCGTCCTACAATGAGCAGTTCTTC.

CDR3 DNA sequence: TGTGCCAGCTCACCATCGGGAGCCAAAAACATTCAGTACTTC. Amino acids: CASSPSGAKNIQYF. The chain has TRBV18 and TRBJ2-4; D unclear. Trimming stripped 2 bases from V and 0 bases from J, with 5 bases between. Germline CDR1 is KGHSH and CDR2 is LQKENI. This CDR3 spans 14 amino acids.

This clone was counted between two and nine times. The chain is built from TRBV11-2 and TRBJ2-5; 11 bases are a match to TRBD1. CDR3 length: 18 amino acids. V was clipped by 5 bases and J by 5 bases; unmatched bases: 16. CDR1 and CDR2 from the germline V gene are SGHAT and FQNNGV. CDR3 in amino acids: CASSRPLQGQGARETQYF. CDR3 nucleotide sequence: TGTGCCAGCAGCCGACCCCTCCAAGGACAGGGGGCACGGGAGACCCAGTACTTC.

The rearrangement links TRBV9 to TRBJ2-1; weak D call: TRBD2 (6 bases). Germline CDR1 and CDR2: SGDLS and YYNGEE. The CDR3 consists of 18 residues. V was clipped by 0 bases and J by 0 bases, with 16 bases between them. CDR3 coding DNA: TGTGCCAGCAGCGTAGGGGCTAGCGCCATGAGCTCCTACAATGAGCAGTTCTTC. Its translation is CASSVGASAMSSYNEQFF. Full variable domain (outside the CDR3, taken from reference TRBV9 and TRBJ2-1): DSGVTQTPKHLITATGQRVTLRCSPRSGDLSVYWYQQSLDQGLQFLIQYYNGEERAKGNILERFSAQQFPDLHSELNLSSLELGDSALYFCASSVGASAMSSYNEQFFGPGTRLTVL.